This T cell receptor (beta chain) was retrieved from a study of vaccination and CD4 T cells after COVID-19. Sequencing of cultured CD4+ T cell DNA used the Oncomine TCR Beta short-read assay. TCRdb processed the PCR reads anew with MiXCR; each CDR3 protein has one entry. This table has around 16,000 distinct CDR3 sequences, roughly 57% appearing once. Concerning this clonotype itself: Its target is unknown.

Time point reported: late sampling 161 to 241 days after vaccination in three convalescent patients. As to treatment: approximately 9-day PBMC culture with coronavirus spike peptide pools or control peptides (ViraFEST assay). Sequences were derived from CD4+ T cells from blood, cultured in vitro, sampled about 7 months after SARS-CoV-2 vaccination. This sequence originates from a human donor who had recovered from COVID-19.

The CDR3 nucleotides read TGTGCCAGCAGTTACTCACTCGGTTCCCTCTACGAGCAGTACTTC. As protein: CASSYSLGSLYEQYF. V usage is TRBV6-2 or TRBV6-3 and J usage is TRBJ2-7; D remains ambiguous. The V end lost 0 bases, the J end lost 3 bases, and 12 bases lay between the germline ends. Germline V CDR1 and CDR2: MNHEY, SVGEGT. The CDR3 is made up of 15 amino acids.